This T cell receptor beta chain was sequenced during a study of blood T cell repertoires in COVID-19. Study in general: The United States, Italy and Spain were the sources of the acute and convalescent COVID-19 samples. The analysed material was cDNA or gDNA that came from T cells, B-cell-depleted T cells, or PBMCs.

In the original processing: Nucleated cell number was recorded as an estimate derived from reference gene primer amplification. Using immunoSEQ multiplex PCR, the repertoire was profiled, and TCRdb retains in-frame clones only, with some absent. That table is the source of V, J and clone size, and D and trimming were worked out from the DNA. Among 220,000 or so clones listed, about four fifths were seen once. Source material: peripheral blood. The TCR sequence derives from a woman in her 30s who had recovered from COVID-19.

Here the CDR3 DNA reads TGTGCCAGCAGCGTAGGTACAGGGGCAACTAATGAAAAACTGTTTTTT. This translates into CASSVGTGATNEKLFF. V gene TRBV9 combines with J gene TRBJ1-4, with 7 nucleotides matching TRBD1. CDR1 is SGDLS, CDR2 YYNGEE, per germline. The CDR3 loop spans 16 amino acids. Trimming took 0 bases from V and 0 from J; bases not matched to a gene: 2.